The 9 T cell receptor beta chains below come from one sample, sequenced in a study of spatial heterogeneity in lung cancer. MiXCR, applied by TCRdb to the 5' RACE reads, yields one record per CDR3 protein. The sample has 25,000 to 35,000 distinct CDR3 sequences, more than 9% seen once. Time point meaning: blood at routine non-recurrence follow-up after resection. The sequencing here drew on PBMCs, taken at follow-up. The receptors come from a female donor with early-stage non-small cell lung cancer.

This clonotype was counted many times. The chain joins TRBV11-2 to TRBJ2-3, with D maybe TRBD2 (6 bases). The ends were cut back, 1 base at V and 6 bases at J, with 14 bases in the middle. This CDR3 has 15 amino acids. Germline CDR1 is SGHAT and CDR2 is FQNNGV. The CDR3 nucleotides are TGTGCCAGCAGCTTAGGGGACTCCCGACCGGATACGCAGTATTTT. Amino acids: CASSLGDSRPDTQYF.

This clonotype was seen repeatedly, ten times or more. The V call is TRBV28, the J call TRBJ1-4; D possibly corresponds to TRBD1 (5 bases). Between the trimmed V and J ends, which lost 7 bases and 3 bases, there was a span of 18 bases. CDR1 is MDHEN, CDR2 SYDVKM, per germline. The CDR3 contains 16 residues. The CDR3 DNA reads TGTGCCAGCAACTCGGCCCAGGGTTCAGCTAATGAAAAACTGTTTTTT. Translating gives CASNSAQGSANEKLFF. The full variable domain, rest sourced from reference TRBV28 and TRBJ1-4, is DVKVTQSSRYLVKRTGEKVFLECVQDMDHENMFWYRQDPGLGLRLIYFSYDVKMKEKGDIPEGYSVSREKKERFSLILESASTNQTSMYLCASNSAQGSANEKLFFGSGTQLSVL.

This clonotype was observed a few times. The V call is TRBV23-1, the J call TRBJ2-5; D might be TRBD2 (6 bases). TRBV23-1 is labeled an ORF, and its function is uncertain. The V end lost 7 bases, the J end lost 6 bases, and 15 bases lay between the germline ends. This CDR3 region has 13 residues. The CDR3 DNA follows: TGCGCCAGCACCCGCCGGGGGTCGAAGACCCAGTACTTC. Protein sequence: CASTRRGSKTQYF.

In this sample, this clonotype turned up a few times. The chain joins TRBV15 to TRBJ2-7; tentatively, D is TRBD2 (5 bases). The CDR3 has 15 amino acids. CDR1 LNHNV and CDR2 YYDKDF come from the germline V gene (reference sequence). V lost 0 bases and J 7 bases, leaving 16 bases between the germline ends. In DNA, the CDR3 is TGTGCCACCAGCAGAGATCCAATGCGGGTCTTAGAGCAGTACTTC. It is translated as CATSRDPMRVLEQYF.

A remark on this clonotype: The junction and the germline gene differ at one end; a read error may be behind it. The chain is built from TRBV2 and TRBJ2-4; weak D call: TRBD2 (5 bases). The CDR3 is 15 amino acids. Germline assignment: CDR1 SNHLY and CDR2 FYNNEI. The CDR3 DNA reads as TGTGCCAGCAGTGAAAGGGTCCTAGCCAAAAACACTCAGTACTTC. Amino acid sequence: CASSERVLAKNTQYF.

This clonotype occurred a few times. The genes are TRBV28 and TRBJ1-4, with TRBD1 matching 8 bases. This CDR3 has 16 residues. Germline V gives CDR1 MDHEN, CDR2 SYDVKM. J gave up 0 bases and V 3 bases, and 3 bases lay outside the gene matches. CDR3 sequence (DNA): TGTGCCAGCAGTTTTTTGGGACAGGCAACTAATGAAAAACTGTTTTTT. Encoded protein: CASSFLGQATNEKLFF.

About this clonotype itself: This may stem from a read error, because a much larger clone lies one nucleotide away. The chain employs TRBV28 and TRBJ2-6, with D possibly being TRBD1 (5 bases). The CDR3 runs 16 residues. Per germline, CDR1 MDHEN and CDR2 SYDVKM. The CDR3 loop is CASSLYWLSGANFLTF. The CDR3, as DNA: TGTGCCAGCAGTTTATATTGGCTCTCTGGGGCCAACTTCCTGACTTTC.

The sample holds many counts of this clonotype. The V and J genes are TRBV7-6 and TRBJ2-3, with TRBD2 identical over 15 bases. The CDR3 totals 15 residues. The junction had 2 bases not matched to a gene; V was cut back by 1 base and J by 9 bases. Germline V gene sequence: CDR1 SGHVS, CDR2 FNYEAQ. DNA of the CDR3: TGTGCCAGCAGCTTAGATGGGACTAGCGGGGGGACGCAGTATTTT. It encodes CASSLDGTSGGTQYF.

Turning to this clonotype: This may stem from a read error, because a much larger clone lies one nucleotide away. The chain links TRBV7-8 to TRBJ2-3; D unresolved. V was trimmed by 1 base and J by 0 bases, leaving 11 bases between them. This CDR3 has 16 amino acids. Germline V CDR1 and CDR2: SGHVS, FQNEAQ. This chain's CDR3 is CASSLVVYRSTDTQYF. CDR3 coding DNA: TGTGCCAGCAGCTTAGTAGTCTACCGGAGCACAGATACGCAGTATTTT. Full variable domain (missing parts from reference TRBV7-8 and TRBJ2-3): GAGVSQSPRYKVAKRGQDVALRCDPISGHVSLFWYQQALGQGPEFLTYFQNEAQLDKSGLPSDRFFAERPEGSVSTLKIQRTQQEDSAVYLCASSLVVYRSTDTQYFGPGTRLTVL.